This T cell receptor beta chain was obtained from a study of T-cell reconstitution after alpha-beta-depleted transplantation in children. Construction of the TCRbeta library involved unique molecular identifiers. In TCRdb, the PCR reads were re-called with MiXCR into one record per CDR3 protein. The sample holds around 250,000 distinct CDR3 sequences, under 9.5% seen once. The study, taken as a whole, reports: The high TCRbeta diversity at day 60 in some patients came from surviving recipient T cells and thymic progenitors.

As concerns this clonotype: Its specificity is not known.

This CDR3 contains 14 residues. Germline CDR1 MDHEN, CDR2 SYDVKM. The V end was cut by 2 bases, the J end by 4 bases, with 9 bases between. The receptor was isolated from a male patient younger than 18 who had a stem cell transplant for acute lymphoblastic leukemia, so the T cells may come from the graft donor. The sequenced sample was PBMCs, mostly from graft donor cells, obtained 180 days after TCRalphabeta/CD19-depleted stem cell transplant. J is TRBJ1-5 and V is TRBV28, with no clear D. The CDR3 region is CASSLPGLNQPQHF. In nucleotides, the CDR3 is TGTGCCAGCAGTTTACCGGGCCTAAATCAGCCCCAGCATTTT.